This T cell receptor beta chain was identified during a study of OX40 agonist ivuxolimab in advanced cancers. General study points: There were, on average, more expanded clones in CD8+ T cells than in CD4+. Some patients without response likewise showed low normalized clonal expansion.

The CDR3 has 14 amino acids. Germline CDR1 SGHRS, CDR2 YFSETQ. Trimming shortened V by 4 bases and J by 5 bases, and 12 bases separated the two germline ends. Note on this clone: The antigen remains unidentified.

Patients were excluded for autoimmune disease history or systemic immunosuppression. Profiled with immunoSEQ multiplex PCR; TCRdb holds only in-frame clones, not every one. The sample has some 72,000 clones; 92% are singletons. The specimen comprised CD4+ or CD8+ T cells sorted from blood, sampled in a trial of the OX40 agonist ivuxolimab. The clonotype originates from an adult with an advanced solid tumor such as melanoma, head and neck, liver or kidney cancer. This chain joins TRBV5-1 and TRBJ2-2; D is perhaps TRBD1 (6 bases). For the CDR3, the DNA is TGCGCCAGCAGCCCCACTACAGGGACCGGGGAGCTGTTTTTT. Its protein is CASSPTTGTGELFF.